This section outlines one T cell receptor beta chain sequence together with its context. The antigen remains unidentified. TCRdb called the reads again in MiXCR, with one record for every CDR3 protein. Among about 890,000 distinct CDR3 sequences listed, approximately 32% were seen once. This sample was taken from a study of T cell repertoires in cytomegalovirus infection. Background on the study: CMV epitopes in the study were HLA-C-restricted (recently identified) and HLA-B-restricted (well studied). The public TCR beta signatures pointed to both CMV infection and matching HLA type. Findings of the study overall: HLA-C-restricted CMV-specific TCR beta clonotypes were dominant in the ex vivo response.

Germline V CDR1 and CDR2: MNHEY, SMNVEV (reference sequence). The CDR3 length is 14 residues. V lost 2 bases, J lost 7 bases, and 9 bases lay in between. The specimen was cultured CD8+ T cells from PBMCs, collected from culture after CMV antigen stimulation. The sequence was collected from a human donor in good health (CMV status not recorded). Some clones in this sample may be carry-over from other donors' samples. The chain recombines TRBV27 with TRBJ1-6; D remains unclear. The CDR3 nucleotides are TGTGCCAGCAGTTTAAAGGGCTCGAATTCACCCCTCCACTTT. This sequence encodes CASSLKGSNSPLHF.